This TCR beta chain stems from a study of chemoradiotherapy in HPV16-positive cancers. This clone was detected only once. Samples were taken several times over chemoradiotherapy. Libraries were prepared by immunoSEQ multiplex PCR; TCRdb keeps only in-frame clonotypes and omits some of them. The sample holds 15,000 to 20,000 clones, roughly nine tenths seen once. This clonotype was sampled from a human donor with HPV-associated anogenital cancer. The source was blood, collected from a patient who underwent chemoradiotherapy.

As DNA, the CDR3 is TGTGCCAGCACCCGGGGGTGGGGGCCTACTGAAGCTTTCTTT. It translates to CASTRGWGPTEAFF. The rearrangement joins TRBV27 to TRBJ1-1; TRBD1 is a possible D gene (6 bases). V gave up 7 bases and J gave up 5 bases, with 17 bases separating them. The CDR3 is made up of 14 amino acids. The germline gives CDR1 MNHEY, CDR2 SMNVEV (reference sequence).